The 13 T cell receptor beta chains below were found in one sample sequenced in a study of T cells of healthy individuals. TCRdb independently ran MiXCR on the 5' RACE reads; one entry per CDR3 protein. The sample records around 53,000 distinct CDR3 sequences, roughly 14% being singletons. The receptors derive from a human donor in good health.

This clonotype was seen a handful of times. The CDR3 sequence: CASSLPTGRYEQYF. CDR3 DNA: TGTGCCAGCAGCTTGCCGACAGGACGCTACGAGCAGTACTTC. J is TRBJ2-7 and V is TRBV5-6, with D possibly matching TRBD1 (6 bases). Germline CDR1 reads SGHDT; CDR2 reads YYEEEE. CDR3 length: 14 residues. V gave up 1 base and J gave up 3 bases, with 11 bases separating them.

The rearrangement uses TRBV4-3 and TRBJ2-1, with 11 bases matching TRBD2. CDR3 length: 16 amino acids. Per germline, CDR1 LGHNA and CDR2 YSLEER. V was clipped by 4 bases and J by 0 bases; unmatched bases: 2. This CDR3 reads CASSPGLADSYNEQFF. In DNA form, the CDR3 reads TGCGCCAGCAGCCCGGGACTAGCGGACTCCTACAATGAGCAGTTCTTC.

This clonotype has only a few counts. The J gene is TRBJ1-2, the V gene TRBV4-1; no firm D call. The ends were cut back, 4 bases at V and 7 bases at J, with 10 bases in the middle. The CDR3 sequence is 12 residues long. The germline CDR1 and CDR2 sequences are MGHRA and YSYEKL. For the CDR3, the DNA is TGCGCCAGCAGCCCCGAGGGTCGTGGCTACACCTTC. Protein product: CASSPEGRGYTF.

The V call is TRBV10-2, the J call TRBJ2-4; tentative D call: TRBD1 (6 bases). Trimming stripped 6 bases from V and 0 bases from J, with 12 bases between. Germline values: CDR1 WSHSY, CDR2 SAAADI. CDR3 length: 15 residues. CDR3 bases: TGCGCCAGCAGGGACAGTTGGATAGCCAAAAACATTCAGTACTTC. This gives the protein CASRDSWIAKNIQYF.

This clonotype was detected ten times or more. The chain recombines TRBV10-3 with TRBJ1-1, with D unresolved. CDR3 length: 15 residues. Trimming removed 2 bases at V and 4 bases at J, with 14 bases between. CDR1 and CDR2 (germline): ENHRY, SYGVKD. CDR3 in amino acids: CAISEVLGSSTEAFF. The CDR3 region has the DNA TGTGCCATCAGTGAGGTCCTGGGCAGTAGCACTGAAGCTTTCTTT.

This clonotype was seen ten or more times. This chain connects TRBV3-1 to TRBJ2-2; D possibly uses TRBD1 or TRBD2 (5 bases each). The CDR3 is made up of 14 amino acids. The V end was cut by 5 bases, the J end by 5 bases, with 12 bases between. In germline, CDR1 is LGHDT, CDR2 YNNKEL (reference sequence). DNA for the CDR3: TGTGCCAGCAGCGTAGGGACCGAGACCGGGGAGCTGTTTTTT. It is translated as CASSVGTETGELFF.

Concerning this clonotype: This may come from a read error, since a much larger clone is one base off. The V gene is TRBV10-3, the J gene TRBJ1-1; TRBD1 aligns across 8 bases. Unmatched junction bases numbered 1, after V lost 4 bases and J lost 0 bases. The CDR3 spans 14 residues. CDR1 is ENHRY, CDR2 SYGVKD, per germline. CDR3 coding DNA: TGTGCCATCAGTGGGACAGGGTTGAACACTGAAGCTTTCTTT. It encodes CAISGTGLNTEAFF.

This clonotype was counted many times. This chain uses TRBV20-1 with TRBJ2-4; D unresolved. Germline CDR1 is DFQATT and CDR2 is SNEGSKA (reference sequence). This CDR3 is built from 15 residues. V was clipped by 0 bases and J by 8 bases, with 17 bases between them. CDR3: CSARDPRIPMDIQYF. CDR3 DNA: TGCAGTGCTAGAGATCCCCGAATCCCGATGGACATTCAGTACTTC.

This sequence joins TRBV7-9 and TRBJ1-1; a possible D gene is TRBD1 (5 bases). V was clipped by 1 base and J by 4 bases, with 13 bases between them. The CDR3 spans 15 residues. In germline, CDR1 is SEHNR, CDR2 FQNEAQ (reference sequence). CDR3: CASSLVIQGVTEAFF. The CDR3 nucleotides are TGTGCCAGCAGCTTAGTAATCCAGGGCGTCACTGAAGCTTTCTTT.

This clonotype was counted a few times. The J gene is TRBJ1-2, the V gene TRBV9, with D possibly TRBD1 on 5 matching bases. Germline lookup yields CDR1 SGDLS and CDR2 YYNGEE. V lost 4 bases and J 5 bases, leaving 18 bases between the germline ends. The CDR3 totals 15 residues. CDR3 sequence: CASSSSKTDPYGYTF. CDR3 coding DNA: TGTGCCAGCAGCTCCAGCAAGACAGACCCGTATGGCTACACCTTC.

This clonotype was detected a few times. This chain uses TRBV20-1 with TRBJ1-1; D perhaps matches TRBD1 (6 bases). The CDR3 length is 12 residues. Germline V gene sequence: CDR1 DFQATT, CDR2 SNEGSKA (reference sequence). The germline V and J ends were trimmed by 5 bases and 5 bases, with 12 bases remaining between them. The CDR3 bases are TGCAGTGCTGGTACCAGGGGTACTGAAGCTTTCTTT. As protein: CSAGTRGTEAFF.

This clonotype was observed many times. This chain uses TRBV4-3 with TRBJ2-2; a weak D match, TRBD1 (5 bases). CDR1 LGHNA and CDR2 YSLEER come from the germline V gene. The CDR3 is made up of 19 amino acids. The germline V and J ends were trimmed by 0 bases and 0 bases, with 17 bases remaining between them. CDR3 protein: CASSQDSQRQYPNTGELFF. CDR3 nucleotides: TGCGCCAGCAGCCAAGATAGCCAGAGACAGTATCCGAACACCGGGGAGCTGTTTTTT.

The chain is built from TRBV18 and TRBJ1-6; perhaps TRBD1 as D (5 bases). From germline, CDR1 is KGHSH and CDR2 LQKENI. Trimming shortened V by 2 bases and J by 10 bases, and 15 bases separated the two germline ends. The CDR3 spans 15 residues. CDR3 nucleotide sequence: TGTGCCAGCTCACCATCGAGGGGATGGGGCTCACCCCTCCACTTT. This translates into CASSPSRGWGSPLHF.